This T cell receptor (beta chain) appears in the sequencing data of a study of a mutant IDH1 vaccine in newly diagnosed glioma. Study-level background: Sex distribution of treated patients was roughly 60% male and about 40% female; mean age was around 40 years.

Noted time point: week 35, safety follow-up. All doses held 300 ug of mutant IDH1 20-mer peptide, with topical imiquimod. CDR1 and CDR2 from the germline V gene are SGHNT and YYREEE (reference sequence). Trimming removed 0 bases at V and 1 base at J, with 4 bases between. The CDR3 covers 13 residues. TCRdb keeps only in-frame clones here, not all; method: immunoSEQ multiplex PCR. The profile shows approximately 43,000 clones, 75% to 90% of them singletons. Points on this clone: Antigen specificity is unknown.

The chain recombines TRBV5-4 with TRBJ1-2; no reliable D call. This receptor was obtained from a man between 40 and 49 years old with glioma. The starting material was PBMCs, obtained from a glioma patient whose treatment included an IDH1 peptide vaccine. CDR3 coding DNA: TGTGCCAGCAGCTTGGGGGGTAACTATGGCTACACCTTC. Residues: CASSLGGNYGYTF.